This paragraph reports one TCR beta chain. The antigen this receptor binds is unknown. The record has no base qualities; no much larger clone is one base away. CDR1 and CDR2 are read off the germline V gene (reference sequence) as PRHDT and FYEKMQ. The CDR3 spans 21 residues, from the cysteine through the phenylalanine. The entry retains the CDR3 DNA only, 63 bases that are in frame from base 1. V has 4 bases trimmed and J has 1 base trimmed; junction bases matching no gene number 21. The data stem from a study of cytomegalovirus exposure and HLA in healthy donors (dated by TCRdb to about 2017). Regarding the study in general: A later analysis indicated that the 90 to 150 validation repertoires were generated on the platform also employed for the approximately 700 repertoires of the first cohort. The study aimed to test whether signatures of past pathogen exposure could be identified by cataloging public T cell receptors. Besides the first cohort of about 730 subjects, a separate validation cohort made up of around 120 different subjects was used. To predict cytomegalovirus infection status, the study brought together high-throughput TCR immunosequencing, statistical association of individual TCRs with disease status, and machine learning. The research as a whole found: The classifier was reported to diagnose cytomegalovirus status with high specificity and sensitivity in both the original cohort and the validation cohort. A later analysis had no HLA typing for the validation cohort, so co-occurrence there was scored across all 120 or so repertoires. In vitro tests confirmed that a few of the cytomegalovirus-associated TCR beta chains recognize cytomegalovirus antigens. The study listed 164 TCR beta chains as associated with cytomegalovirus. Most TCR sequences were seen in very few donors, while some public TCRs were found in many individuals. In a later analysis, TCRs clustered in the first cohort were found to also tend to co-occur in the 130 or so validation repertoires, with 94% of cluster scores above 0. The authors suggested that the approach could potentially be extended to other disease states and immunological phenotypes.

The donors were included in the validation cohort of over a hundred subjects, a group kept apart from the roughly 670-subject first cohort. The method behind the library was the immunoSEQ multiplex PCR assay. Per the original workflow: A statistical classification framework was built to diagnose cytomegalovirus status from the catalog of TCR beta chain sequences. The source is immuneACCESS, and TCRdb retained only in-frame sequences with V and J called. Part of the clones is not carried over; for the studies checked, unresolved V genes explain less than half of this, and the remainder is unexplained. The V and J calls and clone size are taken from that table; D and trimming were inferred from the DNA. The sample yields approximately 76,000 clones; 94% were counted once. The ten largest account for around 2.1% of the sample.

The chain employs TRBV13 and TRBJ2-1; 8 central nucleotides agree with TRBD1. Sequencing was done on a sample of PBMCs. The sequence was collected from a woman between 18 and 30 years old in good health and CMV-seronegative. The sequenced DNA: TGTGCCAGCAGCTCAACAACAGGGGGACGGTTTAAATCCGAGTCCTACAATGAGCAGTTCTTC. The translation is CASSSTTGGRFKSESYNEQFF.